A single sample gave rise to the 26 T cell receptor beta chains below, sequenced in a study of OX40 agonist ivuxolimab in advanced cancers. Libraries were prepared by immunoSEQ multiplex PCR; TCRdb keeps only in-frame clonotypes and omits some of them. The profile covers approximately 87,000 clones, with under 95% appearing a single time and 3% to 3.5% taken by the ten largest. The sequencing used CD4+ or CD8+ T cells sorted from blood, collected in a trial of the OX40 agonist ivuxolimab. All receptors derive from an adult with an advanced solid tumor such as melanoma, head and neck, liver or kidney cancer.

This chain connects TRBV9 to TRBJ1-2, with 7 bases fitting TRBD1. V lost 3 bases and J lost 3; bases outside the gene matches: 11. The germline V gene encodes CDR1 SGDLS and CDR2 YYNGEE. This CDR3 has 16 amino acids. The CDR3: CASSDPRQGTDYGYTF. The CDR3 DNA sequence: TGTGCCAGCAGCGACCCAAGACAGGGAACGGACTATGGCTACACCTTC.

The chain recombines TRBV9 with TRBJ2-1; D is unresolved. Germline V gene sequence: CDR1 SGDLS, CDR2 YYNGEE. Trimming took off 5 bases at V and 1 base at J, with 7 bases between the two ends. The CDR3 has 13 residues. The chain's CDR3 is CASSLESYNEQFF. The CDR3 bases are TGTGCCAGCAGTTTAGAGTCCTACAATGAGCAGTTCTTC.

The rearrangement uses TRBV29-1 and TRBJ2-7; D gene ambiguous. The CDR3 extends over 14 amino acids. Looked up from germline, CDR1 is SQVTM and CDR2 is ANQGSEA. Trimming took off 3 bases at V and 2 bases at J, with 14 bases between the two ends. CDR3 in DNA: TGCAGCGTTGAGATTGCAGGCTCAGCCTACGAGCAGTACTTC. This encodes CSVEIAGSAYEQYF.

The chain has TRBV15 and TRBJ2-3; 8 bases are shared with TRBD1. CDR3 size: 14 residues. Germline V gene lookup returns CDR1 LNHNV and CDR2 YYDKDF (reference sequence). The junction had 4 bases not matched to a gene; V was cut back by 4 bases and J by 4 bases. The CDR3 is CATSTQGGSDTQYF. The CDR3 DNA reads TGTGCCACCAGCACACAGGGGGGTTCAGATACGCAGTATTTT.

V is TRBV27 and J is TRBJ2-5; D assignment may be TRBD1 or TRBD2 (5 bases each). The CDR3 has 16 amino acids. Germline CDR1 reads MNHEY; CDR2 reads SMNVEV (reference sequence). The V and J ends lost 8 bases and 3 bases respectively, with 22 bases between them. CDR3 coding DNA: TGTGCCAGCCATCATCGAGGGGCGCCACAAGAAGAGACCCAGTACTTC. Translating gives CASHHRGAPQEETQYF.

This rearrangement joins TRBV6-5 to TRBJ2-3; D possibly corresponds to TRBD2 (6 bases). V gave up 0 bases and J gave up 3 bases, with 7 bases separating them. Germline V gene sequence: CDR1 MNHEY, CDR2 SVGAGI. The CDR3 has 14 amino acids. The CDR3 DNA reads TGTGCCAGCAGTTACTCGGAGGGTACAGATACGCAGTATTTT. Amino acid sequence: CASSYSEGTDTQYF.

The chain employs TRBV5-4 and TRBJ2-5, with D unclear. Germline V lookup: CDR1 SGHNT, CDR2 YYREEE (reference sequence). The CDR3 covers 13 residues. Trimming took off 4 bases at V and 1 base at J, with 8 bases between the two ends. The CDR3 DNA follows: TGTGCCAGCAGCCCCGTGCCCCAAGAGACCCAGTACTTC. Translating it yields CASSPVPQETQYF. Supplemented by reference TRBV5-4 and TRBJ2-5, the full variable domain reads ETGVTQSPTHLIKTRGQQVTLRCSSQSGHNTVSWYQQALGQGPQFIFQYYREEENGRGNFPPRFSGLQFPNYSSELNVNALELDDSALYLCASSPVPQETQYFGPGTRLLVL.

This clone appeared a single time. The CDR3 loop reads CASSVGNTEAFF. CDR3 in DNA: TGTGCCAGCAGCGTAGGGAACACTGAAGCTTTCTTT. V usage is TRBV5-6 and J usage is TRBJ1-1; D not certain. The V gene lost 4 bases and the J gene lost 1 base, with 5 bases spanning the gap. The CDR3 extends over 12 amino acids. Per germline, CDR1 SGHDT and CDR2 YYEEEE.

This CDR3 is CASSYGGSYGYTF. The CDR3 DNA sequence: TGTGCCAGCAGTTATGGGGGCTCCTATGGCTACACCTTC. This chain links TRBV6-5 with TRBJ1-2, with D maybe TRBD1 (6 bases). The V gene lost 3 bases and the J gene lost 4 bases, with 9 bases spanning the gap. Looked up from germline, CDR1 is MNHEY and CDR2 is SVGAGI. This CDR3 is 13 amino acids long.

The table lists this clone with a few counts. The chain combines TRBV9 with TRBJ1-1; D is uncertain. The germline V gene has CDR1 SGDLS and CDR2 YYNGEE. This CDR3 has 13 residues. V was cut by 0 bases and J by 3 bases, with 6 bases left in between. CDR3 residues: CASSVDGDTEAFF. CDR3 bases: TGTGCCAGCAGCGTAGACGGCGACACTGAAGCTTTCTTT.

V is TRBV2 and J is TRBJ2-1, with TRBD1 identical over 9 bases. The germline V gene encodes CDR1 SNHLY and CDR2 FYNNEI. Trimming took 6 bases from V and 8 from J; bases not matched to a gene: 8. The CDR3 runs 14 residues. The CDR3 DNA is TGTGCCAGCAGCCTTACCGGGACAGGGTATGAGCAGTTCTTC. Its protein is CASSLTGTGYEQFF.

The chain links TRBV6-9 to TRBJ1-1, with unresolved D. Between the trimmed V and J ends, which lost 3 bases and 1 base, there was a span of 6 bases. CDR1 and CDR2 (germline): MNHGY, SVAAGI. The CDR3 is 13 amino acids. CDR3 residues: CASSYGRNTEAFF. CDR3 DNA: TGTGCCAGCAGTTACGGAAGGAACACTGAAGCTTTCTTT.

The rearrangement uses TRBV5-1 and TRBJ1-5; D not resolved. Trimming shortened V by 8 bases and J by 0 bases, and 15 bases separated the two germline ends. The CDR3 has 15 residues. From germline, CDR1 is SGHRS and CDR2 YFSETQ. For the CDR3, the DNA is TGCGCCAGTAAGGACGGACTATATAGCAATCAGCCCCAGCATTTT. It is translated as CASKDGLYSNQPQHF.

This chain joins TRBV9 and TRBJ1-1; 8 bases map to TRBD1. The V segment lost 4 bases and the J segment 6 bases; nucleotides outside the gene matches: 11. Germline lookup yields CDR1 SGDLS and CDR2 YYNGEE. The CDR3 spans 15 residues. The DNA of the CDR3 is TGTGCCAGCAGCCCCGACAGGGGACCTTACCCTGAAGCTTTCTTT. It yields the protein CASSPDRGPYPEAFF.

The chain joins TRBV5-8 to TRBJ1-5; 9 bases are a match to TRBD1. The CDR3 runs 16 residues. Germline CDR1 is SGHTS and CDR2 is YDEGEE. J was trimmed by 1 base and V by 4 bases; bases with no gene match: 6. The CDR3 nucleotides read TGTGCCAGCAGCATGGGGACAGGGCCGAGCAATCAGCCCCAGCATTTT. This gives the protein CASSMGTGPSNQPQHF.

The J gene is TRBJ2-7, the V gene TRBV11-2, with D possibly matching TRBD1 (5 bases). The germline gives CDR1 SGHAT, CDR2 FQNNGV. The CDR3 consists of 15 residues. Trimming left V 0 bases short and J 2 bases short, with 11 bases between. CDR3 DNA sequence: TGTGCCAGCAGCTTAGATCAGGGAACTGCCTACGAGCAGTACTTC. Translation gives CASSLDQGTAYEQYF. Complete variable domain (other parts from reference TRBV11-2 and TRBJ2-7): EAGVAQSPRYKIIEKRQSVAFWCNPISGHATLYWYQQILGQGPKLLIQFQNNGVVDDSQLPKDRFSAERLKGVDSTLKIQPAKLEDSAVYLCASSLDQGTAYEQYFGPGTRLTVT.

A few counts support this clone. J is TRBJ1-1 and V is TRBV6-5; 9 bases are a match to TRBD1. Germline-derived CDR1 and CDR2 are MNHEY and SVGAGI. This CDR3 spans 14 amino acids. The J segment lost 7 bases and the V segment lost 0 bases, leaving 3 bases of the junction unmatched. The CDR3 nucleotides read TGTGCCAGCAGTTACTCGTGGGACAGGGATGAAGCTTTCTTT. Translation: CASSYSWDRDEAFF.

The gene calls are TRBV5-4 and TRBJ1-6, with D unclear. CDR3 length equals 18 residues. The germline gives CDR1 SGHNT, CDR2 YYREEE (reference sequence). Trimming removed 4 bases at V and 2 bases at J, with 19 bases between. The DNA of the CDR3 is TGTGCCAGCAGCCAAGATGAAGAGAAAGCGGCCTATAATTCACCCCTCCACTTT. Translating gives CASSQDEEKAAYNSPLHF.

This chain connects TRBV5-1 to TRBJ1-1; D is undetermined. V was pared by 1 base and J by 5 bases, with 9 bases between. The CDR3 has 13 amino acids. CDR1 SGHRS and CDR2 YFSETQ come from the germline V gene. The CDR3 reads CASSLRVETEAFF. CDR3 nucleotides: TGCGCCAGCAGCTTGCGAGTGGAGACTGAAGCTTTCTTT.

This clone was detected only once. In nucleotides, the CDR3 is TGTGCCAGCAGTGAATACCGGACAGGGAATAATTCACCCCTCCACTTT. Amino acid sequence: CASSEYRTGNNSPLHF. The rearrangement links TRBV6-1 to TRBJ1-6; TRBD1 agrees at 8 bases. Germline V gene lookup returns CDR1 MNHNS and CDR2 SASEGT. The CDR3 consists of 16 residues. V lost 2 bases and J lost 5; bases outside the gene matches: 5.

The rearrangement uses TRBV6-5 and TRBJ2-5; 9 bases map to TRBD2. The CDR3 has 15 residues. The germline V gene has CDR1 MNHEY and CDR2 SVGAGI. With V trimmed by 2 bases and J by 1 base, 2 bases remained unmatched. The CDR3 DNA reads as TGTGCCAGCAGTTACGCGGGGGGGCCCCAAGAGACCCAGTACTTC. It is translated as CASSYAGGPQETQYF.

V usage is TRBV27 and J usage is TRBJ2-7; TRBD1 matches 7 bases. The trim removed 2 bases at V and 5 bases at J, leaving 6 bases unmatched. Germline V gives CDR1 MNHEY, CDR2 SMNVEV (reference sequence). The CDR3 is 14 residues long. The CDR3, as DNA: TGTGCCAGCAGTTTACGACAGGGACACCACGAGCAGTACTTC. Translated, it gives CASSLRQGHHEQYF.

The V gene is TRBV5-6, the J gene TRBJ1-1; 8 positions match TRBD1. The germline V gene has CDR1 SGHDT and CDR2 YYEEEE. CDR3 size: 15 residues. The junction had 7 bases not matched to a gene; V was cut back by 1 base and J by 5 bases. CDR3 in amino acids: CASSLYRGSFTEAFF. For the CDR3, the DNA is TGTGCCAGCAGCTTGTACAGGGGGTCCTTTACTGAAGCTTTCTTT.

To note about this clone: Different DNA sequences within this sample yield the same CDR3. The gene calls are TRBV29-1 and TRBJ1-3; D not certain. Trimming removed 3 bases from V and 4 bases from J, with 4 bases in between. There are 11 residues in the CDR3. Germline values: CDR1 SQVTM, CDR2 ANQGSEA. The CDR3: CSVDQGNTIYF. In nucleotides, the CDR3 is TGCAGCGTTGACCAGGGAAACACCATATATTTT. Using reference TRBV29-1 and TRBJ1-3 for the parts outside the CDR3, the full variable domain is SAVISQKPSRDICQRGTSLTIQCQVDSQVTMMFWYRQQPGQSLTLIATANQGSEATYESGFVIDKFPISRPNLTFSTLTVSNMSPEDSSIYLCSVDQGNTIYFGEGSWLTVV.

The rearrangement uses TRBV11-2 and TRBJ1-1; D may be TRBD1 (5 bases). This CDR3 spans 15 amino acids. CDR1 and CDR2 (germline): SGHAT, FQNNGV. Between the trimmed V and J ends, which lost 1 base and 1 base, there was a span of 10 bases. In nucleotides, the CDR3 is TGTGCCAGCAGCTTAGTAGCGGGACGGAACACTGAAGCTTTCTTT. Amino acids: CASSLVAGRNTEAFF.

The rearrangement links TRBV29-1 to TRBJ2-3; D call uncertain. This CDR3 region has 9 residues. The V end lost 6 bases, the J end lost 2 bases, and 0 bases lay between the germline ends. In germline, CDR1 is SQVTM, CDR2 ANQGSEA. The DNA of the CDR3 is TGCAGCGTCACAGATACGCAGTATTTT. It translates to CSVTDTQYF.